This is a list of T cell receptor beta chains from one sample in a study of OX40 agonist ivuxolimab in advanced cancers. Sequenced by immunoSEQ multiplex PCR; TCRdb stores in-frame clones only, minus some. The data hold 71,000 or so clones, with 81% observed a single time. The sample in question was CD4+ or CD8+ T cells sorted from blood, obtained in a trial of the OX40 agonist ivuxolimab. The receptors stem from an adult with an advanced solid tumor such as melanoma, head and neck, liver or kidney cancer. Each CDR3 is given with its conserved first and last residue. The D gene is left open where the match is weak. Some rows have no size entry. The others give once, few or many, or a class for an expanded clone.

V gene	clone size	D gene	J gene	CDR3 DNA	CDR3 protein
TRBV5-1	.	TRBD1	TRBJ1-5	TGCGCCAGCAGCTTCTTCGGCCAGGGGGAAGGACCCCAGCATTTT	CASSFFGQGEGPQHF
TRBV7-9	.	.	TRBJ1-1	TGTGCCAGCAGCCCAAAGACAAGGATCGGCACTGAAGCTTTCTTT	CASSPKTRIGTEAFF
TRBV15	.	.	TRBJ1-2	TGTGCCACCAGCAGAGATCGTATAGCCGGAGTTGGCTACACCTTC	CATSRDRIAGVGYTF
TRBV2	.	TRBD1	TRBJ2-7	TGTGCCAGCAGTTACTTGGGACAGGGGGAATACGAGCAGTACTTC	CASSYLGQGEYEQYF
TRBV6-6	.	.	TRBJ1-4	TGTGCCAGCAGTTCAACAGACCCTACATATGAAAAACTGTTTTTT	CASSSTDPTYEKLFF
TRBV20-1	.	.	TRBJ2-7	TGCAGTGCTAGCCCCGGAGACGAGCAGTACTTC	CSASPGDEQYF
TRBV11-2	.	.	TRBJ2-3	TGTGCCAGCAGCTTAGGGGGGGTAGGCGATACGCAGTATTTT	CASSLGGVGDTQYF
TRBV29-1	.	.	TRBJ2-7	TGCAGCGTTCCCGACGGGAACTACGAGCAGTACTTC	CSVPDGNYEQYF
TRBV14	.	TRBD2	TRBJ2-3	TGTGCCAGCAGCCAACCCCGGACTAGCGGGAGTGCAGTCCCCTTCACAGATACGCAGTATTTT	CASSQPRTSGSAVPFTDTQYF
TRBV5-4	.	.	TRBJ1-3	TGTGCCAGCAAAGTGGACAGCTCTGGAAACACCATATATTTT	CASKVDSSGNTIYF
TRBV9	.	.	TRBJ1-2	TGTGCCAGCAGCTCATCGGGGGCCTCCTATGGCTACACCTTC	CASSSSGASYGYTF
TRBV5-1	few	.	TRBJ1-1	TGCGCCAGCAGCTTGCAAGGGGCGGTGGCTGAAGCTTTCTTT	CASSLQGAVAEAFF
TRBV10-3	few	.	TRBJ2-7	TGTGCCATCAGTGAGTTTGGGTACGAGCAGTACTTC	CAISEFGYEQYF
TRBV7-3	.	.	TRBJ2-5	TGTGCCAGCAGCTTAAACCCCAGCGAGACCCAGTACTTC	CASSLNPSETQYF
TRBV5-6	few	TRBD2	TRBJ2-2	TGTGCCAGCAGCTTGGTGTCTAGCGGGCCCACCGGGGAGCTGTTTTTT	CASSLVSSGPTGELFF
TRBV2	.	TRBD2	TRBJ2-1	TGTGCCAGCAGCGGACTAGCGGGGGGAGTCAATGAGCAGTTCTTC	CASSGLAGGVNEQFF
TRBV29-1	.	.	TRBJ2-7	TGCAGCGTTTCCACGTCGGCCCGACTACTACTGGACGAGCAGTACTTC	CSVSTSARLLLDEQYF
TRBV5-4	.	TRBD1	TRBJ2-2	TGTGCCAGCAGCTTCCCGGGACAGGGTGACACCGGGGAGCTGTTTTTT	CASSFPGQGDTGELFF
TRBV10-3	.	TRBD1	TRBJ2-2	TGTGCCATCAGGACAGGGGGCGCCGACACCGGGGAGCTGTTTTTT	CAIRTGGADTGELFF
TRBV6-6	.	TRBD2	TRBJ2-1	TGTGCCAGCAGTTACGGGACTAGCAACAATGAGCAGTTCTTC	CASSYGTSNNEQFF
TRBV5-1	once	TRBD1	TRBJ2-5	TGCGCCAGCAGCACGAACACAGGGGGTCAAGAGACCCAGTACTTC	CASSTNTGGQETQYF
TRBV7-8	.	TRBD2	TRBJ2-7	TGTGCCAGCAGACGAAGACAGCTAGAACTAGCGGGAGCTCTTAACGAGCAGTACTTC	CASRRRQLELAGALNEQYF
TRBV2	once	TRBD2	TRBJ2-7	TGTGCCAGCAGGGGCGGGAGTCGTGTCGAGCAGTACTTC	CASRGGSRVEQYF
TRBV10-2	.	.	TRBJ1-1	TGCGCCAGCAGTATGGACAGCGGGAACACTGAAGCTTTCTTT	CASSMDSGNTEAFF
TRBV6-1	few	TRBD1	TRBJ1-2	TGTGCCAGCAGGGAGACAGGGGGCGCCGGAGGCTACACCTTC	CASRETGGAGGYTF
TRBV7-9	.	TRBD2	TRBJ2-3	TGTGCCAGCAGCCCGAGCGGGGGGACCTCCACAGATACGCAGTATTTT	CASSPSGGTSTDTQYF
TRBV6-1	.	.	TRBJ2-1	TGTGCCAGCAGTGATGTTGCGATGGAGGGGTACAATGAGCAGTTCTTC	CASSDVAMEGYNEQFF
TRBV7-9	.	.	TRBJ1-1	TGTGCCAGCAGCTTGGGTGGAGGTATGAACACTGAAGCTTTCTTT	CASSLGGGMNTEAFF
TRBV20-1	.	.	TRBJ1-1	TGCAGTGCTACCGGGGGGCGTGAAGCTTTCTTT	CSATGGREAFF
TRBV19	.	.	TRBJ1-2	TGTGCCAGTAGTTGGGGATCTGGCTACACCTTC	CASSWGSGYTF
TRBV5-4	.	.	TRBJ2-2	TGTGCCAGCAGCTTCGGCGGGGACACCGGGGAGCTGTTTTTT	CASSFGGDTGELFF
TRBV4-3	.	.	TRBJ2-2	TGCGCCAGCAGCCAAGAGGTCTCAATCAGTGACATTCACACCGGGGAGCTGTTTTTT	CASSQEVSISDIHTGELFF
TRBV19	.	TRBD2	TRBJ2-5	TGTGCCAGTAGTTGGCTAGCGGGGGGGCAAGAGACCCAGTACTTC	CASSWLAGGQETQYF
TRBV5-4	once	TRBD2	TRBJ2-5	TGTGCCAGCAGCTTAGGGACTAGCGGGTTCAGGGAGACCCAGTACTTC	CASSLGTSGFRETQYF
TRBV4-2	.	.	TRBJ2-7	TGTGCCAGCAGCCAAGATCAAAGACTAGTAGGCGAGCAGTACTTC	CASSQDQRLVGEQYF
TRBV2	.	.	TRBJ1-5	TGTGCCAGCAGCTTAGGCCTAGGGGACGGCAATCAGCCCCAGCATTTT	CASSLGLGDGNQPQHF
TRBV5-1	.	.	TRBJ2-1	TGCGCCAGCAGCTACGTTTCCGCCGGGGATGAGCAGTTCTTC	CASSYVSAGDEQFF
TRBV9	.	.	TRBJ2-2	TGTGCCAGCAGCGGTCGGAGGGATAGGTCCACCGGGGAGCTGTTTTTT	CASSGRRDRSTGELFF
TRBV30	.	TRBD2	TRBJ2-3	TGTGCCTGGACTAGCGGGGGGTCTAGCACAGATACGCAGTATTTT	CAWTSGGSSTDTQYF
TRBV15	.	.	TRBJ2-1	TGTGCCACCAGCAGAGAGCCCCTGGGTGACGATGAGCAGTTCTTC	CATSREPLGDDEQFF
TRBV6-5	once	.	TRBJ1-2	TGTGCCAGCAGTACCCCACAGGAGTATGGCTACACCTTC	CASSTPQEYGYTF
TRBV6-4	.	.	TRBJ2-3	TGTGCCAGCAGTACCGACCGGGGGACAGATACGCAGTATTTT	CASSTDRGTDTQYF
TRBV13	.	.	TRBJ1-1	TGTGCCAGCAGCCCTAGCGGGGCAGGGCTTATGAACACTGAAGCTTTCTTT	CASSPSGAGLMNTEAFF
TRBV7-2	.	.	TRBJ1-2	TGTGCCAGCAGCTGGGGGAGCGGGGTACTGTATGGCTACACCTTC	CASSWGSGVLYGYTF
TRBV7-2	.	.	TRBJ2-2	TGTGCCAGCAGCTACGGGCGCGGAGGGGCGAACACCGGGGAGCTGTTTTTT	CASSYGRGGANTGELFF
TRBV4-1	once	.	TRBJ2-6	TGCGCCAGCAGCCAATTGGACCTTATCCCCTCTGGGGCCAACGTCCTGACTTTC	CASSQLDLIPSGANVLTF
TRBV5-1	few	.	TRBJ2-7	TGCGCCAGCAGCCCGTGGCAGGGGATCCACGAGCAGTACTTC	CASSPWQGIHEQYF
TRBV7-2	once	.	TRBJ2-7	TGTGCCAGCAGCTTATCCGGCGGAGGAATAAGGTACTTC	CASSLSGGGIRYF
TRBV5-6	.	.	TRBJ2-5	TGTGCCAGCAGCTCCCAAACCGGGGGAGAGACCCAGTACTTC	CASSSQTGGETQYF
TRBV5-1	.	TRBD2	TRBJ2-3	TGCGCCAGCAGCACCGGGACTAGCGGCCTTCATACGCAGTATTTT	CASSTGTSGLHTQYF
TRBV5-1	.	TRBD1	TRBJ1-6	TGCGCCAGCAGCTCCTCGGGACAGATCGGTTCACCCCTCCACTTT	CASSSSGQIGSPLHF
TRBV30	.	.	TRBJ2-5	TGTGCCTGGAGCGCCAGGGAGACCCAGTACTTC	CAWSARETQYF
TRBV10-3	.	.	TRBJ1-3	TGTGCCATCAGTGCGACTAAGGATGGAAACACCATATATTTT	CAISATKDGNTIYF
TRBV11-3	.	.	TRBJ1-3	TGTGCCAGCAGCCTACAGGGTGGAAACACCATATATTTT	CASSLQGGNTIYF
TRBV19	.	TRBD1	TRBJ2-2	TGTGCCAGTAAGACAGGGCACACCGGGGAGCTGTTTTTT	CASKTGHTGELFF
TRBV9	.	TRBD1	TRBJ1-2	TGTGCCAGCAGCCCTGGTCTGTCGCAGGGGGCGCGTGGCTACACCTTC	CASSPGLSQGARGYTF